A single sample gave rise to the 30 T cell receptor beta chains below, sequenced in a study of blood T cell repertoires in COVID-19. Repertoires were generated with immunoSEQ multiplex PCR, while TCRdb's copy carries only in-frame clones and drops some. The repertoire has roughly 200,000 clones, over 70% of them found once; the top ten carry around 30%. The sample comprised peripheral blood. The source of these receptors is a man between 40 and 49 years old with acute or convalescent COVID-19.

The CDR3 region is CATQAGGSTDTQYF. The CDR3, as DNA: TGTGCCACACAAGCGGGAGGGAGCACAGATACGCAGTATTTT. The V gene is TRBV10-3, the J gene TRBJ2-3; 10 bases agree with TRBD2. Germline CDR1 ENHRY, CDR2 SYGVKD. This CDR3 is built from 14 residues. V shed 10 bases and J 0 bases; nucleotides not matched to a gene: 4.

The V call is TRBV4-1, the J call TRBJ2-7; no clear D gene. Germline CDR1 MGHRA, CDR2 YSYEKL. The CDR3 is 18 residues long. The V end lost 4 bases, the J end lost 2 bases, and 24 bases lay between the germline ends. CDR3 protein: CASSLLNAAVNPTYEQYF. In nucleotides, the CDR3 is TGCGCCAGCAGCCTCCTTAACGCGGCCGTTAACCCCACCTACGAGCAGTACTTC.

The V gene is TRBV7-9, the J gene TRBJ1-1; D is undetermined. Germline V gives CDR1 SEHNR, CDR2 FQNEAQ (reference sequence). V was shortened by 7 bases and J by 10 bases, with 16 bases between the two germline ends. This CDR3 has 12 amino acids. In DNA, the CDR3 is TGTGCCAGCACCTCTAGAGTCGTTGGAGCTTTCTTT. Its protein is CASTSRVVGAFF.

This clone was observed a few times. The CDR3 sequence is CASRAGGSSYNEQFF. CDR3 sequence (DNA): TGCGCCAGCAGGGCTGGCGGGAGCTCCTACAATGAGCAGTTCTTC. This sequence joins TRBV10-2 and TRBJ2-1, with 7 bases aligning to TRBD2. The germline gives CDR1 WSHSY, CDR2 SAAADI. Trimming took 6 bases from V and 0 from J; bases not matched to a gene: 5. The length of the CDR3 is 15 residues.

With respect to this clone: An end of the junction does not agree with germline; a read error may underlie this. V usage is TRBV3-1 (or the pseudogene TRBV3-2) and J usage is TRBJ2-2; 8 bases are shared with TRBD1. The CDR3 is 13 amino acids. Germline CDR1 LGHDT, CDR2 YNNKEL (reference sequence). The CDR3 region is CASSLTGDGGLFF. CDR3 nucleotides: TGTGCCAGCAGCTTGACAGGGGACGGGGGGCTGTTTTTT.

The V gene is TRBV5-5, the J gene TRBJ2-3, with a possible D match to TRBD1 (6 bases). Germline V CDR1 and CDR2: SGHKS, YYEKEE (reference sequence). The CDR3 runs to 16 residues. Trimming removed 4 bases from V and 2 bases from J, with 17 bases in between. The CDR3 DNA reads TGTGCCAGCAGCCGGGCCGGGACAACCTCCACAGATACGCAGTATTTT. Amino acids: CASSRAGTTSTDTQYF.

The chain uses TRBV4-1 and TRBJ2-6, with 9 bases identical to TRBD1. With 4 bases clipped from V and 2 bases from J, the junction kept 9 bases outside the gene matches. CDR3 length: 18 residues. Germline V gene sequence: CDR1 MGHRA, CDR2 YSYEKL. CDR3 DNA sequence: TGCGCCAGCAGCCGTACCGGGACAGGGATTACTGGGGCCAACGTCCTGACTTTC. Encoded protein: CASSRTGTGITGANVLTF.

This chain uses TRBV19 with TRBJ1-4, with D tentatively TRBD1 (5 bases). V dropped 9 bases and J dropped 4 bases, with 15 bases sitting between them. CDR1 is LNHDA and CDR2 is SQIVND in the germline V gene (reference sequence). This CDR3 has 14 amino acids. The DNA of the CDR3 is TGTGCCAGCTCGACAGAGACATATAATGAAAAACTGTTTTTT. It is translated as CASSTETYNEKLFF.

The gene calls are TRBV25-1 and TRBJ2-2; D is undetermined. The V end was cut by 2 bases, the J end by 1 base, with 14 bases between. Germline CDR1 reads MGHDK; CDR2 reads SYGVNS. The CDR3 sequence is 17 residues long. This chain's CDR3 is CASSETNGFWNTGELFF. As DNA, the CDR3 is TGTGCCAGCAGTGAAACAAATGGCTTTTGGAACACCGGGGAGCTGTTTTTT. The entire variable domain, with the rest obtained from reference TRBV25-1 and TRBJ2-2, is as follows: EADIYQTPRYLVIGTGKKITLECSQTMGHDKMYWYQQDPGMELHLIHYSYGVNSTEKGDLSSESTVSRIRTEHFPLTLESARPSHTSQYLCASSETNGFWNTGELFFGEGSRLTVL.

The V gene is TRBV3-1 (or the pseudogene TRBV3-2), the J gene TRBJ1-2, with D uncertain. The V gene lost 1 base and the J gene lost 8 bases, with 20 bases spanning the gap. In germline, CDR1 is LGHDT, CDR2 YNNKEL (reference sequence). The CDR3 length is 16 residues. The CDR3, as DNA: TGTGCCAGCAGCCAAGGGTCTGGGCAGGTTATAGGAGGCTACACCTTC. Protein product: CASSQGSGQVIGGYTF.

This sequence joins TRBV5-1 and TRBJ2-1, with 10 positions matching TRBD2. The CDR3 has 19 amino acids. Germline V lookup: CDR1 SGHRS, CDR2 YFSETQ. The trim removed 4 bases at V and 3 bases at J, leaving 16 bases unmatched. This chain's CDR3 is CASSNWTLGTSAYYNEQFF. The CDR3 bases are TGCGCCAGCAGCAATTGGACACTCGGGACTAGCGCTTACTACAATGAGCAGTTCTTC. The variable domain in full, completed from reference TRBV5-1 and TRBJ2-1, reads KAGVTQTPRYLIKTRGQQVTLSCSPISGHRSVSWYQQTPGQGLQFLFEYFSETQRNKGNFPGRFSGRQFSNSRSEMNVSTLELGDSALYLCASSNWTLGTSAYYNEQFFGPGTRLTVL.

J is TRBJ2-7 and V is TRBV11-2; 9 bases match TRBD2. Germline V lookup: CDR1 SGHAT, CDR2 FQNNGV. V gave up 1 base and J gave up 3 bases; unmatched junction bases: 4. The CDR3 has 15 amino acids. In nucleotides, the CDR3 is TGTGCCAGCAGCTTAGGCCCTAGCGGGGTCTACGAGCAGTACTTC. It encodes CASSLGPSGVYEQYF.

The gene calls are TRBV30 and TRBJ2-6; a weak D match, TRBD2 (6 bases). The germline gives CDR1 GTSNPN, CDR2 SVGIG (reference sequence). V was trimmed by 2 bases and J by 0 bases, leaving 8 bases between them. The length of the CDR3 is 15 residues. CDR3 coding DNA: TGTGCCTGGAGTATGGGGGGCTCTGGGGCCAACGTCCTGACTTTC. Protein product: CAWSMGGSGANVLTF.

The rearrangement uses TRBV7-2 and TRBJ2-2; the D gene is possibly TRBD2 (5 bases). The CDR3 extends over 16 amino acids. CDR1 and CDR2 from the germline V gene are SGHTA and FQGNSA. The V and J ends lost 3 bases and 2 bases respectively, with 13 bases between them. For the CDR3, the DNA is TGTGCCAGCAGCTTGCGGGCGACAACAAACACCGGGGAGCTGTTTTTT. This encodes CASSLRATTNTGELFF.

The chain recombines TRBV11-2 with TRBJ1-1; TRBD1 is a possible D gene (5 bases). Germline-derived CDR1 and CDR2 are SGHAT and FQNNGV. Trimming removed 3 bases at V and 13 bases at J, with 18 bases between. The CDR3 loop spans 13 amino acids. The CDR3, as DNA: TGTGCCAGCAGCTTCAGTAGCGGGGAAAGGGGTTTCTTT. Its translation is CASSFSSGERGFF.

The chain carries TRBV2 and TRBJ1-2, with D perhaps matching TRBD1 (6 bases). Germline V lookup: CDR1 SNHLY, CDR2 FYNNEI. This CDR3 is 12 amino acids long. Trimming took off 5 bases at V and 8 bases at J, with 12 bases between the two ends. CDR3 region: CASSIYRDGYTF. The CDR3 DNA reads as TGTGCCAGCAGTATTTACAGGGACGGCTACACCTTC. Based on the CDR3 plus reference TRBV2 and TRBJ1-2, the full variable domain is EPEVTQTPSHQVTQMGQEVILRCVPISNHLYFYWYRQILGQKVEFLVSFYNNEISEKSEIFDDQFSVERPDGSNFTLKIRSTKLEDSAMYFCASSIYRDGYTFGSGTRLTVV.

This clone was picked up one time. The J gene is TRBJ1-1, the V gene TRBV9; D uncertain. CDR3 length: 12 amino acids. CDR1 is SGDLS, CDR2 YYNGEE, per germline. Trimming pared 3 bases from V and 5 bases from J, leaving 8 bases between. The CDR3, as DNA: TGTGCCAGCAGCGCTGCGGATACTGAAGCTTTCTTT. Translating it yields CASSAADTEAFF.

This chain joins TRBV2 and TRBJ2-2, with TRBD2 identical over 7 bases. The CDR3 totals 15 residues. After removal of 3 bases from V and 5 bases from J, the junction contained 6 bases not matched to a gene. CDR1 and CDR2 (germline): SNHLY, FYNNEI. The CDR3 DNA follows: TGTGCCAGCAGTGACATCGGGGGGTGGACCGGGGAGCTGTTTTTT. Translating it yields CASSDIGGWTGELFF.

The chain has TRBV5-4 and TRBJ2-5; 12 positions match TRBD2. Per germline, CDR1 SGHNT and CDR2 YYREEE (reference sequence). The CDR3 covers 15 residues. The V gene end was trimmed by 5 bases and the J gene end by 1 base; junction bases not matched to a gene: 3. The CDR3 protein is CASSRTSGTQETQYF. DNA for the CDR3: TGTGCCAGCAGTAGGACTAGCGGGACCCAAGAGACCCAGTACTTC.

The chain carries TRBV6-6 and TRBJ1-5; D possibly corresponds to TRBD1 (6 bases). The CDR3 length is 13 residues. Trimming took 6 bases from V and 5 from J, leaving 11 bases between them. From germline, CDR1 is MNHNY and CDR2 SVGAGI (reference sequence). CDR3 sequence reads: CASSWTVDQPQHF. DNA of the CDR3: TGTGCCAGCAGCTGGACAGTGGATCAGCCCCAGCATTTT.

This chain links TRBV5-1 with TRBJ1-2; unclear D gene. The germline V and J ends were trimmed by 2 bases and 0 bases, with 14 bases remaining between them. CDR1 is SGHRS, CDR2 YFSETQ, per germline. The CDR3 spans 16 residues. The CDR3 region is CASSFSADITNYGYTF. The CDR3 DNA reads as TGCGCCAGCAGCTTTTCGGCAGACATAACTAACTATGGCTACACCTTC.

The J gene is TRBJ1-2, the V gene TRBV6-6; D might be TRBD1 (6 bases). The germline V gene encodes CDR1 MNHNY and CDR2 SVGAGI (reference sequence). The CDR3 is made up of 15 amino acids. V shed 0 bases and J shed 1 base, with 9 bases lying between them. CDR3 amino acids: CASSYSKGVNYGYTF. The CDR3 region has the DNA TGTGCCAGCAGTTACTCGAAGGGGGTTAACTATGGCTACACCTTC.

The genes are TRBV6-2 or TRBV6-3 and TRBJ1-5, with 7 bases identical to TRBD1. The CDR3 totals 16 residues. V lost 4 bases and J lost 0; bases outside the gene matches: 6. CDR1 is MNHEY, CDR2 SVGEGT, per germline. CDR3 residues: CASSFSQGYSNQPQHF. CDR3 coding DNA: TGTGCCAGCAGTTTTTCACAGGGGTATAGCAATCAGCCCCAGCATTTT.

J is TRBJ2-3 and V is TRBV29-1, with TRBD2 matching 10 bases. CDR1 and CDR2 (germline): SQVTM, ANQGSEA. The CDR3 extends over 17 amino acids. V lost 7 bases and J lost 5; bases outside the gene matches: 18. CDR3 in DNA: TGCAGCGCTCTCGGGGTAGCGGGAGGAAAAAGGAAAGATACGCAGTATTTT. Translating it yields CSALGVAGGKRKDTQYF.

The genes are TRBV5-1 and TRBJ2-1, with TRBD2 matching over 7 bases. V shed 0 bases and J 2 bases; nucleotides not matched to a gene: 5. CDR3 length: 16 residues. Looked up from germline, CDR1 is SGHRS and CDR2 is YFSETQ. The CDR3 DNA reads TGCGCCAGCAGCTTGGGTAGCGGGCGTACCTACAATGAGCAGTTCTTC. It translates to CASSLGSGRTYNEQFF.

The chain is built from TRBV19 and TRBJ2-6; maybe TRBD2 (5 bases). This CDR3 comprises 16 residues. V was trimmed by 4 bases and J by 2 bases, leaving 12 bases between them. The germline V gene has CDR1 LNHDA and CDR2 SQIVND (reference sequence). The DNA of the CDR3 is TGTGCCAGTAGTAGAGGGAATGGGCCTGGGGCCAACGTCCTGACTTTC. Its translation is CASSRGNGPGANVLTF. Filled out from reference TRBV19 and TRBJ2-6, the complete variable domain reads DGGITQSPKYLFRKEGQNVTLSCEQNLNHDAMYWYRQDPGQGLRLIYYSQIVNDFQKGDIAEGYSVSREKKESFPLTVTSAQKNPTAFYLCASSRGNGPGANVLTFGAGSRLTVL.

The genes are TRBV5-6 and TRBJ2-1; 7 bases agree with TRBD1. V shed 2 bases and J 11 bases; nucleotides not matched to a gene: 7. The CDR3 runs to 13 residues. Germline CDR1 is SGHDT and CDR2 is YYEEEE. The CDR3 DNA sequence: TGTGCCAGCAGCTTACTCCAGGGACAGCAGCAGTTCTTC. Translation: CASSLLQGQQQFF.

V usage is TRBV7-2 and J usage is TRBJ1-2, with D possibly being TRBD1 (6 bases). The CDR3 consists of 14 residues. V lost 5 bases, J lost 2 bases, and 12 bases lay in between. Germline V gene sequence: CDR1 SGHTA, CDR2 FQGNSA. As DNA, the CDR3 is TGTGCCAGCAGCCCAAGGGGGGGGAACTATGGCTACACCTTC. Translating it yields CASSPRGGNYGYTF.

The rearrangement joins TRBV19 to TRBJ2-1; 7 bases map to TRBD2. The CDR3 consists of 14 residues. Germline V gene sequence: CDR1 LNHDA, CDR2 SQIVND (reference sequence). With 5 bases clipped from V and 9 bases from J, the junction kept 10 bases outside the gene matches. In DNA, the CDR3 is TGTGCCAGTAGTTCCTGGCGGGAGAATAGTGAGCAGTTCTTC. This sequence encodes CASSSWRENSEQFF.

This chain joins TRBV5-4 and TRBJ2-7; D may be TRBD1 (6 bases). The V and J ends lost 6 bases and 5 bases respectively, with 12 bases between them. Per germline, CDR1 SGHNT and CDR2 YYREEE (reference sequence). This CDR3 is 12 amino acids long. In DNA, the CDR3 is TGTGCCAGCAACCTCAGGGGAAACGAGCAGTACTTC. Its protein product is CASNLRGNEQYF.